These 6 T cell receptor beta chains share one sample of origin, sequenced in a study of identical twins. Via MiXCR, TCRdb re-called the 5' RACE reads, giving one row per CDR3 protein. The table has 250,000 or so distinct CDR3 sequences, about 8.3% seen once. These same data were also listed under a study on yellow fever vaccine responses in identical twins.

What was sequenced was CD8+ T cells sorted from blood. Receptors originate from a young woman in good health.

CDR3 region: CASSSGLAGGPDTGELFF. CDR3 in DNA: TGTGCCAGCAGTTCAGGACTAGCGGGAGGGCCTGACACCGGGGAGCTGTTTTTT. The V gene is TRBV27, the J gene TRBJ2-2, with 15 bases aligning to TRBD2. CDR3 length: 18 amino acids. The ends lost 4 bases at V and 3 bases at J; junction bases unmatched: 6. Germline V gene lookup returns CDR1 MNHEY and CDR2 SMNVEV (reference sequence).

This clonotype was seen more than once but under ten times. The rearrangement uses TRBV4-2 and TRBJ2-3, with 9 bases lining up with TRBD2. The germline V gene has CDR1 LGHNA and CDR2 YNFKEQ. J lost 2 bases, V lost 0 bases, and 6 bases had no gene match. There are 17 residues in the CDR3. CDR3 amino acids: CASSQDGASGVTDTQYF. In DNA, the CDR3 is TGTGCCAGCAGCCAAGATGGTGCTAGCGGGGTCACAGATACGCAGTATTTT.

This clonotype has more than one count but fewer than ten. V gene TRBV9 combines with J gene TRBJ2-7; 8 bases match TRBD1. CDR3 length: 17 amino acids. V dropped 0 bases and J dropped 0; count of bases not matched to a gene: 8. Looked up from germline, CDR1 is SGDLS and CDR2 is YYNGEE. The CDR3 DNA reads TGTGCCAGCAGCGTAGAAACGGGACAGGCGTTCTCCTACGAGCAGTACTTC. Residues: CASSVETGQAFSYEQYF. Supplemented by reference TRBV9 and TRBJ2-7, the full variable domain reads DSGVTQTPKHLITATGQRVTLRCSPRSGDLSVYWYQQSLDQGLQFLIQYYNGEERAKGNILERFSAQQFPDLHSELNLSSLELGDSALYFCASSVETGQAFSYEQYFGPGTRLTVT.

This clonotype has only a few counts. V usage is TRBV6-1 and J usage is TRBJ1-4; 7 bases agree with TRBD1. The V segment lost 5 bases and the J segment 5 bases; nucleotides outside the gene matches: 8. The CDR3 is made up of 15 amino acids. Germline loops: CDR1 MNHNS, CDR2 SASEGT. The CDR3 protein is CASSRGGQFNEKLFF. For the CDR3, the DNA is TGTGCCAGCAGTAGGGGGGGACAGTTCAATGAAAAACTGTTTTTT.

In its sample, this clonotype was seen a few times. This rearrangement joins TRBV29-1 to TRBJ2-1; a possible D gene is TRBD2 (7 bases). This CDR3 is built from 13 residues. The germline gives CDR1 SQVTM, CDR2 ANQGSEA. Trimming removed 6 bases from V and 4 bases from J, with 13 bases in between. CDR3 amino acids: CSVGGGPYNEQFF. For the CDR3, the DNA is TGCAGCGTGGGGGGGGGGCCGTACAATGAGCAGTTCTTC.

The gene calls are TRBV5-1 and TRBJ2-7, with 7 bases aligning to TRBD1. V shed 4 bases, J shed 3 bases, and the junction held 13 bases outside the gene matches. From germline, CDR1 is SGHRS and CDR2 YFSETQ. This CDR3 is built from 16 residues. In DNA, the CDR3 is TGCGCCAGCAGCCCCGGGACAGCCAATTTGGGCTACGAGCAGTACTTC. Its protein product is CASSPGTANLGYEQYF. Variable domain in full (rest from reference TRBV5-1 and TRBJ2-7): KAGVTQTPRYLIKTRGQQVTLSCSPISGHRSVSWYQQTPGQGLQFLFEYFSETQRNKGNFPGRFSGRQFSNSRSEMNVSTLELGDSALYLCASSPGTANLGYEQYFGPGTRLTVT.